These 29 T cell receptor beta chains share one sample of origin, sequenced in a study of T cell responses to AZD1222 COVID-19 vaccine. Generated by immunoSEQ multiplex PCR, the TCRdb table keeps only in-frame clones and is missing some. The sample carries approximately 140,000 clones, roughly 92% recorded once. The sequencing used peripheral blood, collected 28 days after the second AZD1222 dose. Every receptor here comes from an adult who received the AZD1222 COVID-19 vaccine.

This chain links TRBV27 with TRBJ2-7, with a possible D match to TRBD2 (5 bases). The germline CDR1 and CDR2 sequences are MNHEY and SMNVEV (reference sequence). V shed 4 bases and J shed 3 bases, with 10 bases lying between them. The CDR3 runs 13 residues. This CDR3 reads CASSSPGSYEQYF. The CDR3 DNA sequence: TGTGCCAGCAGTTCTCCGGGGAGCTACGAGCAGTACTTC.

The CDR3 region is CASSDMCAFF. The CDR3 bases are TGTGCCAGCAGTGATATGTGCGCTTTCTTT. The rearrangement links TRBV6-4 to TRBJ1-1; D remains ambiguous. The CDR3 totals 10 residues. CDR1 and CDR2 from the germline V gene are MRHNA and SNTAGT. V was pared by 3 bases and J by 11 bases, with 7 bases between.

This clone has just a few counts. CDR3 coding DNA: TGTGCCTTCCGACAGGGGGCTGGAAACACCATATATTTT. Encoded protein: CAFRQGAGNTIYF. The rearrangement uses TRBV30 and TRBJ1-3, with 9 nucleotides matching TRBD1. Germline V gene lookup returns CDR1 GTSNPN and CDR2 SVGIG (reference sequence). Losses at the gene ends were 7 bases for V and 2 bases for J; bases not matched to a gene: 3. The CDR3 sequence is 13 residues long.

CDR3 sequence reads: CASSRGAETQYF. CDR3 DNA: TGTGCCAGCAGTCGGGGGGCAGAGACCCAGTACTTC. The gene calls are TRBV6-2 or TRBV6-3 and TRBJ2-5; D perhaps matches TRBD2 (7 bases). The CDR3 totals 12 residues. CDR1 and CDR2 from the germline V gene are MNHEY and SVGEGT. V lost 5 bases to trimming and J lost 4 bases, with 8 bases between them.

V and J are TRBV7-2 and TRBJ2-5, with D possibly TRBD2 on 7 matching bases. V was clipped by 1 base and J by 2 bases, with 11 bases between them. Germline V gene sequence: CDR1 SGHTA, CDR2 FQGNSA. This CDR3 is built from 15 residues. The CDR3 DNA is TGTGCCAGCAGCTTAGAGGGGGGGCCACAAGAGACCCAGTACTTC. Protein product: CASSLEGGPQETQYF. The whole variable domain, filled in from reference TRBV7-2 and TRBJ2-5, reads GAGVSQSPSNKVTEKGKDVELRCDPISGHTALYWYRQSLGQGLEFLIYFQGNSAPDKSGLPSDRFSAERTGGSVSTLTIQRTQQEDSAVYLCASSLEGGPQETQYFGPGTRLLVL.

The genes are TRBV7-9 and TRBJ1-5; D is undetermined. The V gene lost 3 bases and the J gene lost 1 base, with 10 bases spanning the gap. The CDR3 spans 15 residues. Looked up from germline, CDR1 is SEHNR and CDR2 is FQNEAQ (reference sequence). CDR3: CASSFWTGSNQPQHF. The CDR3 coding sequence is TGTGCCAGCAGCTTTTGGACGGGGAGCAATCAGCCCCAGCATTTT.

The CDR3, as DNA: TGTGCCAGCAGCCCATTCCGGGATTCCGTCGACGAGCAGTACTTC. This gives the protein CASSPFRDSVDEQYF. The V and J genes are TRBV9 and TRBJ2-7; possibly TRBD2 for D (5 bases). Looked up from germline, CDR1 is SGDLS and CDR2 is YYNGEE. This CDR3 is built from 15 residues. Deletions cut 4 bases from V and 5 bases from J, with 19 bases between.

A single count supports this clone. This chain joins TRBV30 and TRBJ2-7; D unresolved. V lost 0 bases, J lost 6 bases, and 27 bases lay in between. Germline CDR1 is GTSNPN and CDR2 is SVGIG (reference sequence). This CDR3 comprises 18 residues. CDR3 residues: CAWSVSFWNIWSSGEQYF. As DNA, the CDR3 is TGTGCCTGGAGTGTTTCGTTTTGGAATATCTGGAGTTCGGGCGAGCAGTACTTC.

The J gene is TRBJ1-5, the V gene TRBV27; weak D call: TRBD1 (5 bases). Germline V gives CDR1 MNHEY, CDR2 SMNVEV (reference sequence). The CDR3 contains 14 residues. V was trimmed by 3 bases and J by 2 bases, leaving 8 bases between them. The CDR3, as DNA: TGTGCCAGCAGTTTGTCAGGGCGCAATCAGCCCCAGCATTTT. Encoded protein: CASSLSGRNQPQHF.

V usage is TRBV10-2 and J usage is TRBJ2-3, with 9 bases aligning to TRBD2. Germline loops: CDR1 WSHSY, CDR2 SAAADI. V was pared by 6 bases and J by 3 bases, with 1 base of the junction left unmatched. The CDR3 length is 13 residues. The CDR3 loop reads CASSLAGTDTQYF. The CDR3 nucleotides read TGCGCCAGCAGCCTAGCGGGGACAGATACGCAGTATTTT.

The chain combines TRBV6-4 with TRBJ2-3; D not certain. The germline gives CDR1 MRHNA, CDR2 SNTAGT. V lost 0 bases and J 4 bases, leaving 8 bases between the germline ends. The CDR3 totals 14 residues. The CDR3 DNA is TGTGCCAGCAGTGACTCGAGAGGTTCAGATACGCAGTATTTT. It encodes CASSDSRGSDTQYF.

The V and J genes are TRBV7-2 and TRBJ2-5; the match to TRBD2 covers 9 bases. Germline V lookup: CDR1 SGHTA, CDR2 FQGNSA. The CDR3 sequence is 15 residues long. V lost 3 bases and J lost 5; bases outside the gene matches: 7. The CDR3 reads CASSFAGGPRETQYF. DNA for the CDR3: TGTGCCAGCAGCTTCGCGGGGGGGCCCAGGGAGACCCAGTACTTC.

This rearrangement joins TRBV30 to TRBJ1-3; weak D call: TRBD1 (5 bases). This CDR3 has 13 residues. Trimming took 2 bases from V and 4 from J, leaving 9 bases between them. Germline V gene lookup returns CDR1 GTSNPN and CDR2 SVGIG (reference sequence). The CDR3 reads CAWSRQSGNTIYF. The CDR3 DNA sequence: TGTGCCTGGAGTAGACAGTCAGGAAACACCATATATTTT.

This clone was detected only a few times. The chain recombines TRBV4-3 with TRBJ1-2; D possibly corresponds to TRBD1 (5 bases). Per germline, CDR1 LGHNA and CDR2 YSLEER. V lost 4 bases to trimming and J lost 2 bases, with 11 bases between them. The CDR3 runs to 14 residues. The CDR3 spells CASSPRQGNYGYTF. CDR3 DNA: TGCGCCAGCAGCCCCCGGCAGGGCAACTATGGCTACACCTTC.

The CDR3, as DNA: TGTGCCAGTAGTATAGGGGGAATAGATACGCAGTATTTT. It encodes CASSIGGIDTQYF. The V gene is TRBV19, the J gene TRBJ2-3; D remains unclear. Germline V gene data show CDR1 as LNHDA and CDR2 as SQIVND (reference sequence). Trimming cost V 1 base and J 5 bases, with 7 bases left between them. This CDR3 has 13 residues.

The CDR3 DNA reads as TGTGCCAGCAGTTACACCTTTAACATTCAGTACTTC. Translated: CASSYTFNIQYF. J is TRBJ2-4 and V is TRBV6-5; no clear D gene. The CDR3 is 12 residues long. The ends were cut back, 2 bases at V and 7 bases at J, with 6 bases in the middle. The germline V gene has CDR1 MNHEY and CDR2 SVGAGI.

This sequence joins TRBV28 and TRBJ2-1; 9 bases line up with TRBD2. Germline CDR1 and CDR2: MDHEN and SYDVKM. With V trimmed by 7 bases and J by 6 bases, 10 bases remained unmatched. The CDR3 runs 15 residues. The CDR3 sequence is CASTWGGRALNEQFF. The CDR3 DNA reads TGTGCCAGCACCTGGGGCGGGAGGGCCCTCAATGAGCAGTTCTTC.

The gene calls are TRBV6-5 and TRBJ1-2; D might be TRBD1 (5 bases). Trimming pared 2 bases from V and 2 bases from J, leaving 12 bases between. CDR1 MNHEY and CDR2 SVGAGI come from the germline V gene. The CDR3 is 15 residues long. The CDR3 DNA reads TGTGCCAGCAGTTACGGGGGGGTAAGGAACTATGGCTACACCTTC. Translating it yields CASSYGGVRNYGYTF.

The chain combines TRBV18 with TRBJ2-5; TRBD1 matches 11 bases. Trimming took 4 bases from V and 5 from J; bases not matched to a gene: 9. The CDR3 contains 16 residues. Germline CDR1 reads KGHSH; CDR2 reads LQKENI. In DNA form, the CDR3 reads TGTGCCAGCTCACGCAGAGGACAGGGGGCTGGGGAGACCCAGTACTTC. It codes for CASSRRGQGAGETQYF.

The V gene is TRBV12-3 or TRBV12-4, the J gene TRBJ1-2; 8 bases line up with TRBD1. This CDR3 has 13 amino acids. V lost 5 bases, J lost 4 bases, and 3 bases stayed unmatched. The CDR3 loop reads CASSGRGPYGYTF. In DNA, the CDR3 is TGTGCCAGCAGTGGCAGGGGGCCCTATGGCTACACCTTC.

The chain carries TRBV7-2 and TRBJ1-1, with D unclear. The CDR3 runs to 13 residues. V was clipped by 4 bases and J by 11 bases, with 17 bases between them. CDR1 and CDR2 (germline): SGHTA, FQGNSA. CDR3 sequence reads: CASSSQSGGSAFF. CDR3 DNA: TGTGCCAGCAGCTCCCAGAGTGGCGGTTCGGCTTTCTTT.

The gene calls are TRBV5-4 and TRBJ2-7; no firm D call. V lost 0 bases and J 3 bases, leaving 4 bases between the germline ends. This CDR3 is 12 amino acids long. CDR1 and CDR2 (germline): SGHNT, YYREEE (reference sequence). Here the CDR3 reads CASSLVGYEQYF. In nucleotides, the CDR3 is TGTGCCAGCAGCTTGGTTGGCTACGAGCAGTACTTC.

In nucleotides, the CDR3 is TGCGCCAGCAGCCTACGTCCGGGTGGTCGGAATTCACCCCTCCACTTT. Its protein product is CASSLRPGGRNSPLHF. The chain uses TRBV4-3 and TRBJ1-6; D is ambiguous. V was shortened by 4 bases and J by 7 bases, with 17 bases between the two germline ends. CDR1 LGHNA and CDR2 YSLEER come from the germline V gene. The CDR3 has 16 amino acids.

The chain's CDR3 is CASSSLAPSYEQYF. In nucleotides, the CDR3 is TGTGCCAGCAGCTCACTAGCGCCCTCCTACGAGCAGTACTTC. This chain connects TRBV7-9 to TRBJ2-7, with 7 bases that match TRBD2. CDR1 and CDR2 from the germline V gene are SEHNR and FQNEAQ (reference sequence). The CDR3 spans 14 residues. The J segment lost 0 bases and the V segment lost 4 bases, leaving 3 bases of the junction unmatched.

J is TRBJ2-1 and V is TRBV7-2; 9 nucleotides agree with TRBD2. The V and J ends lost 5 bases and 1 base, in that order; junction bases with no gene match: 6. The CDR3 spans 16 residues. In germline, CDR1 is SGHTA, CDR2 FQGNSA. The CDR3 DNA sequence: TGTGCCAGCAGCCTATATACTAGCGGGTCCTACAATGAGCAGTTCTTC. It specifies CASSLYTSGSYNEQFF.

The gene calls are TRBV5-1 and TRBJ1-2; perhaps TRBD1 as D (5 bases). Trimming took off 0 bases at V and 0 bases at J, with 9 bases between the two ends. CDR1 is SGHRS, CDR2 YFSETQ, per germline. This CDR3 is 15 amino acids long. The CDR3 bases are TGCGCCAGCAGCTTGGAGCAGGGCGCTAACTATGGCTACACCTTC. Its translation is CASSLEQGANYGYTF.

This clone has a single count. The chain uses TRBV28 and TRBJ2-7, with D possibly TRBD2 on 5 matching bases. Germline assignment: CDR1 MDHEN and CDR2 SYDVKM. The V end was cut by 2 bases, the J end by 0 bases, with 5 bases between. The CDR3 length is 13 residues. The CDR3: CASSLTSSYEQYF. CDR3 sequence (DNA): TGTGCCAGCAGTTTAACTAGCTCCTACGAGCAGTACTTC.

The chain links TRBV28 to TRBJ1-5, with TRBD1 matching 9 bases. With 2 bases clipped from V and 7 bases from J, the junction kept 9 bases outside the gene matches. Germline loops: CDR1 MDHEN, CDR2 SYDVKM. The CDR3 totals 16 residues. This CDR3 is CASSLAQRTGDQPQHF. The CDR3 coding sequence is TGTGCCAGCAGTTTAGCCCAGAGGACAGGGGACCAGCCCCAGCATTTT.

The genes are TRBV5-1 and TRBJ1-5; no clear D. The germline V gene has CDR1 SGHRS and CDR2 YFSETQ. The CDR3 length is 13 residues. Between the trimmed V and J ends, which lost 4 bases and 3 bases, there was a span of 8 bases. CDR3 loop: CASSGGFNQPQHF. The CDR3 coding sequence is TGCGCCAGCAGCGGAGGGTTCAATCAGCCCCAGCATTTT.